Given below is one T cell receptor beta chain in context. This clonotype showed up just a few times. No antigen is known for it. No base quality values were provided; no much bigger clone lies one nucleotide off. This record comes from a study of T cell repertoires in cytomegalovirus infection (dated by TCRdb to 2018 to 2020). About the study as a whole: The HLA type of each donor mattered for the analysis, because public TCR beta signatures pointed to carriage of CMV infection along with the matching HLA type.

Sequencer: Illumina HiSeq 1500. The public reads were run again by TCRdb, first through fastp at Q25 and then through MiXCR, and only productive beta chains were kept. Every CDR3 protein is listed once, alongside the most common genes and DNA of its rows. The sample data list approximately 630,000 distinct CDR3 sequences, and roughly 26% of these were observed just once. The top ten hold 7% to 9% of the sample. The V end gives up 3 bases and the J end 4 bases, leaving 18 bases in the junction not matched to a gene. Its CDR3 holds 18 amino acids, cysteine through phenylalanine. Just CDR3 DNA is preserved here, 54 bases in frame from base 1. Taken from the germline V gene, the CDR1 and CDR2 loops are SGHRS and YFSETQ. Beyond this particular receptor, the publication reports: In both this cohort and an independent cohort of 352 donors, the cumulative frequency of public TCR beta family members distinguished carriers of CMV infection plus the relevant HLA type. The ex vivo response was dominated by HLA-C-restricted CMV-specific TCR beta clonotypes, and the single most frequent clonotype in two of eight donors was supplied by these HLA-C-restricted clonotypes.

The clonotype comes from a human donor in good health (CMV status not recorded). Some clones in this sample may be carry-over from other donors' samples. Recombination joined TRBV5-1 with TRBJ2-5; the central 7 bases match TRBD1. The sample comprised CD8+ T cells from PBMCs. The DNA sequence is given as TGCGCCAGCAGCTCTCTTTGGTTTCGGGACAGTAGTATAGAGACCCAGTACTTC. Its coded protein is CASSSLWFRDSSIETQYF.